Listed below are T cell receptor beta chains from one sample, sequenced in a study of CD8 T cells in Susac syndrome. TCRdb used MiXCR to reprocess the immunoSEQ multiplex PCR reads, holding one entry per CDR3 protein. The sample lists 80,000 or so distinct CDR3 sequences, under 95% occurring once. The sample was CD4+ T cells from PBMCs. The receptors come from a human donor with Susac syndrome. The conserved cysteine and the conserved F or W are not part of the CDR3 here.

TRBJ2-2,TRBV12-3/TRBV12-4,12,ASSLSRDTGELF
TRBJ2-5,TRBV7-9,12,ASSYGTFQETQY
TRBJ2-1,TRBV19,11,ASSLYRADEQF
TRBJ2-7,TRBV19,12,ASNLDRGSYEQY
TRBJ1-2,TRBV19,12,ASSTRDSFNGYT
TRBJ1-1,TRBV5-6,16,ASSLALSSGTKDTEAF
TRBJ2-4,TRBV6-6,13,ASSYEEGAKNIQY
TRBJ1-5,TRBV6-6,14,ASSYGFQGANQPQH
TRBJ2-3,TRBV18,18,ASSPSVGSGSPPSTDTQY
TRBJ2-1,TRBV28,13,ASSPRDRGVNEQF
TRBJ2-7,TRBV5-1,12,ASSLGLPGYEQY
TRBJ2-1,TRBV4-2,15,ASSQVEGQGGMGVAI
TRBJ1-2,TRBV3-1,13,ASSLFPVGYYGYT
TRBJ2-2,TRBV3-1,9,ASRVAEELF
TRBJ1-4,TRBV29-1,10,SVYGGGEKLF
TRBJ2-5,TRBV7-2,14,ASSKPPFGPGETQY
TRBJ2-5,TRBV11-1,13,ASSQERTRQEAQY
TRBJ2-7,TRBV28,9,ASSSEFEQY
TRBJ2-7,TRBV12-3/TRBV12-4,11,ASRGGTGYEQY
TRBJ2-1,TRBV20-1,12,SVPGRGVGNEQF
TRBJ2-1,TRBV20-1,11,SPKLAGVGEQF
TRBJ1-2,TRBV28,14,ASSRPGLHRDYGYT
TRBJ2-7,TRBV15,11,ATSREGGYEQY
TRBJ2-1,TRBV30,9,AWTALNEQF
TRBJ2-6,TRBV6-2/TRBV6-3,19,ASSYSIFRGQGRSGANVLT
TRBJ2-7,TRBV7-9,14,ASSSARDVASYEQY